In its sample, the clone carrying this T cell receptor beta chain was seen once. Its cognate antigen is unknown. Libraries were prepared by immunoSEQ multiplex PCR; TCRdb keeps only in-frame clonotypes and omits some of them. The table records approximately 65,000 clones, roughly 93% of them present only once. The data were taken from a study of cytomegalovirus exposure and HLA in healthy donors. Study background: The 130 or so validation repertoires, a later analysis reported, used the same platform as the roughly 660 repertoires from the first cohort. Regarding the study as a whole: Testing in vitro showed a few CMV-associated chains specific for CMV antigens.

The CDR3 spans 14 residues. CDR1 is MDHEN, CDR2 SYDVKM, per germline. J was trimmed by 2 bases and V by 5 bases; bases with no gene match: 5. This chain links TRBV28 with TRBJ2-7; 8 nucleotides line up with TRBD1. Source material: PBMCs. This TCR came from a woman between 18 and 29 years old in good health and CMV-seronegative. This CDR3 is CASSRTGPTYEQYF. The DNA of the CDR3 is TGTGCCAGCAGTCGGACAGGGCCAACCTACGAGCAGTACTTC.